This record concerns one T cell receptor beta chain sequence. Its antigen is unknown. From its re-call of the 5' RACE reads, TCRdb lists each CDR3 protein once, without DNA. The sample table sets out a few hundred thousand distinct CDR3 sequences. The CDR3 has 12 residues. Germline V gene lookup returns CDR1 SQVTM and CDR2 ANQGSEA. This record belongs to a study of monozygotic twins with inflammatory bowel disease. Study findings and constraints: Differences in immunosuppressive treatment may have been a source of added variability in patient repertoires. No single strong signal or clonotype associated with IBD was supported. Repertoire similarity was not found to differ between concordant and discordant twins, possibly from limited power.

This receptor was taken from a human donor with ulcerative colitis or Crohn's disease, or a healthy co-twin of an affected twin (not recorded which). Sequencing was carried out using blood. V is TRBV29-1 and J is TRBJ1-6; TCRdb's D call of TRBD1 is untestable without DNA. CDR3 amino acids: CSVRVGDSPLHF. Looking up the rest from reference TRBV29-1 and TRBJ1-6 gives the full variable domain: SAVISQKPSRDICQRGTSLTIQCQVDSQVTMMFWYRQQPGQSLTLIATANQGSEATYESGFVIDKFPISRPNLTFSTLTVSNMSPEDSSIYLCSVRVGDSPLHFGNGTRLTVT.